The entry that follows covers one T cell receptor (beta chain) sequence. The antigen is undetermined. Patients aged 18 to 65 had newly diagnosed hyperthyroidism lasting under 2 months. The study excluded patients with uncontrolled infection, other autoimmune disease, pregnancy or lactation. The germline CDR1 and CDR2 sequences are SGHRS and YFSETQ. The CDR3 runs 16 residues. With 2 bases clipped from V and 6 bases from J, the junction kept 11 bases outside the gene matches. This entry comes from a study of T cells in Graves' hyperthyroidism and ophthalmopathy. Amplification yielded TCR beta CDR3 regions, with RNA transcripts as the source. TCR CDR3 regions were first amplified by RT-PCR with HTBI primers. TCRdb ran MiXCR on the multiplex PCR reads and lists one entry per CDR3 protein. The table records 600,000 or so distinct CDR3 sequences, approximately 44% of them present only once. Whole-study results and caveats: A model of 13 V-J features distinguished ophthalmopathy from stable hyperthyroidism.

This clonotype was sampled from a woman younger than 35 with Graves' hyperthyroidism. Source material: peripheral blood or thyroid tissue (not recorded which). V and J are TRBV5-1 and TRBJ2-7; 10 bases are shared with TRBD2. In DNA, the CDR3 is TGCGCCAGCAGCTTAAGAATAGCGGGACTAGCGTCCGAGCAGTACTTC. Encoded protein: CASSLRIAGLASEQYF.